This entry lists 2 T cell receptor beta chains sequenced from one sample in a study of tumor-infiltrating lymphocytes in primary liver carcinoma. TCR beta cDNA was prepared out of roughly 0.45 ug total RNA by means of a constant-region primer. Library construction for TCR beta comprised three nested multiplex PCR rounds performed with slightly modified ARM-PCR. For around 11 cycles apiece, the opening two PCR rounds ran with TRBV1-TRBV30 forward primers and a C-beta reverse primer. Via MiXCR, TCRdb re-called the multiplex PCR reads, giving one row per CDR3 protein. The data show roughly 22,000 distinct CDR3 sequences, 80% seen once. Without any cell sorting, roughly 20-30 mg of bulk tissue yielded co-extracted RNA and DNA. The sequenced sample consisted of liver tumor tissue from sampling region 2. Documented subset: tumor region T2, inferior pole. Receptors were obtained from a young woman with primary liver carcinoma and hepatitis B virus infection.

To note about this clonotype: This may be a read error, as it is one base from a much larger clone. J is TRBJ2-5 and V is TRBV29-1; TRBD2 matches 14 bases. Germline loops: CDR1 SQVTM, CDR2 ANQGSEA. The CDR3 runs to 16 residues. CDR3 residues: CSVDSGTSGSIGTHYF. The CDR3 nucleotides are TGCAGCGTCGATAGCGGGACTAGCGGGAGTATTGGGACCCATTACTTC.

This clonotype was seen a handful of times. Without the conserved terminal phenylalanine or tryptophan, this CDR3 likely stems from a read error. This sequence joins TRBV11-2 and TRBJ2-7, with D possibly TRBD1 on 6 matching bases. Per the germline V gene, CDR1 is SGHAT and CDR2 is FQNNGV. V was clipped by 1 base and J by 0 bases, with 13 bases between them. The CDR3 has 16 amino acids. In nucleotides, the CDR3 is TGTGCCAGCAGCTTAGGGGGGCCGGCGAGCTCCTACGAGCAGTACATC. Residues: CASSLGGPASSYEQYI.